These 21 T cell receptor beta chains came from one sample sequenced in a study of post-analysis software for immune sequencing data. Unique molecular identifiers were built into the TCR beta cDNA libraries. TCRdb reprocessed the PCR reads with MiXCR, giving one entry per CDR3 protein. This table holds 820,000 or so distinct CDR3 sequences, under 70% found once. Study outcomes and limitations: The study found TRBV5-6, TRBV5-1 and TRBV20-1 among five or six TRBV segments more frequent in patients than controls.

The antigens these receptors bind are not known. The sequenced sample was blood. The receptors here all came from a girl between 5 and 17 years old with multiple sclerosis.

This clonotype has a handful of counts. The rearrangement joins TRBV7-6 to TRBJ2-5, with 9 bases identical to TRBD2. The ends lost 1 base at V and 4 bases at J; junction bases unmatched: 7. CDR3 size: 16 residues. CDR1 SGHVS and CDR2 FNYEAQ come from the germline V gene. CDR3 DNA: TGTGCCAGCAGCTTAGAGGTAGCGGGAGCTTTAGAGACCCAGTACTTC. Protein: CASSLEVAGALETQYF.

The chain uses TRBV27 and TRBJ1-2; the D gene is possibly TRBD1 (6 bases). The V and J ends lost 3 bases and 6 bases respectively, with 20 bases between them. There are 16 residues in the CDR3. The germline V gene has CDR1 MNHEY and CDR2 SMNVEV (reference sequence). The CDR3 DNA reads TGTGCCAGCAGTTTTTGGGGAGGGGGGGCTGTTGATGGCTACACCTTC. Translated: CASSFWGGGAVDGYTF.

V is TRBV12-3 or TRBV12-4 and J is TRBJ2-5, with D uncertain. With the DNA end fitting TRBJ2-7 better, the J assignment may be wrong. The CDR3 totals 13 residues. DNA for the CDR3: TGTGCCAGCACCGAAGACACCTCCTACGAGCAGTACTTC. Translating gives CASTEDTSYEQYF.

The table lists this clonotype with a few counts. The chain employs TRBV20-1 and TRBJ2-7; D may correspond to TRBD1 or TRBD2 (7 bases each). From germline, CDR1 is DFQATT and CDR2 SNEGSKA (reference sequence). Trimming shortened V by 6 bases and J by 2 bases, and 20 bases separated the two germline ends. The CDR3 is 15 residues long. The CDR3 DNA reads as TGCAGTGCGGGGGGGGGACAGCTACAGACCTACGAGCAGTACTTC. Its protein is CSAGGGQLQTYEQYF.

The V and J genes are TRBV5-1 and TRBJ2-3, with 7 nucleotides matching TRBD1. The germline gives CDR1 SGHRS, CDR2 YFSETQ. Trimming took 5 bases from V and 3 from J; bases not matched to a gene: 9. CDR3 length: 15 amino acids. The CDR3 sequence: CASRQKGGATDTQYF. The DNA for the CDR3 is TGCGCCAGCAGGCAAAAAGGGGGCGCGACAGATACGCAGTATTTT.

This clonotype was observed a few times. The chain joins TRBV29-1 to TRBJ1-2, with a weak D call TRBD1 (5 bases). CDR1 and CDR2 (germline): SQVTM, ANQGSEA. V lost 3 bases, J lost 8 bases, and 10 bases lay in between. This CDR3 region has 11 residues. The CDR3 nucleotides are TGCAGCGTTGAGTACGGGGCCGGCTACACCTTC. It encodes CSVEYGAGYTF.

The CDR3: CASLWEQETQYF. CDR3 nucleotide sequence: TGTGCCAGCCTTTGGGAGCAAGAGACCCAGTACTTC. The rearrangement links TRBV2 to TRBJ2-5, with D possibly matching TRBD2 (5 bases). With 8 bases removed from V and 2 bases from J, the gap between germline ends came to 9 bases. The CDR3 has 12 amino acids. CDR1 and CDR2 (germline): SNHLY, FYNNEI.

The chain employs TRBV4-2 and TRBJ2-4; the match to TRBD1 covers 8 bases. J lost 4 bases, V lost 1 base, and 3 bases had no gene match. Germline loops: CDR1 LGHNA, CDR2 YNFKEQ. The CDR3 spans 15 residues. CDR3 amino acids: CASSQVQGAKNIQYF. CDR3 DNA sequence: TGTGCCAGCAGCCAAGTGCAGGGGGCAAAAAACATTCAGTACTTC.

V gene TRBV7-2 combines with J gene TRBJ2-3; TRBD2 agrees at 10 bases. The J segment lost 0 bases and the V segment lost 5 bases, leaving 14 bases of the junction unmatched. Germline loops: CDR1 SGHTA, CDR2 FQGNSA. The CDR3 runs to 19 residues. The CDR3 loop is CASSALGASGSLSTDTQYF. The CDR3 coding sequence is TGTGCCAGCAGCGCCCTAGGGGCTAGCGGGAGTTTGAGCACAGATACGCAGTATTTT.

The chain couples TRBV7-3 to TRBJ2-7, with 10 positions matching TRBD2. This CDR3 is built from 16 residues. The germline gives CDR1 SGHTA, CDR2 FQGTGA. V was pared by 1 base and J by 0 bases, with 3 bases of the junction left unmatched. Written as DNA, the CDR3 is TGTGCCAGCAGCTTAATCGGGACTAGCGCCTCCTACGAGCAGTACTTC. It encodes CASSLIGTSASYEQYF.

The chain is built from TRBV20-1 and TRBJ2-5; weak D call: TRBD1 (5 bases). The V gene's germline CDR1 is DFQATT and CDR2 SNEGSKA (reference sequence). V was clipped by 7 bases and J by 1 base, with 16 bases between them. The CDR3 runs 14 residues. The chain's CDR3 is CSVQPSRAQETQYF. CDR3 bases: TGCAGTGTCCAGCCCTCCAGGGCCCAAGAGACCCAGTACTTC.

The V gene is TRBV7-9, the J gene TRBJ2-1, with TRBD2 identical over 8 bases. The CDR3 contains 15 residues. Germline V gives CDR1 SEHNR, CDR2 FQNEAQ (reference sequence). With V trimmed by 5 bases and J by 6 bases, 9 bases remained unmatched. In nucleotides, the CDR3 is TGTGCCAGCAGCCCCGGGGGGGTGCTCGCCAATGAGCAGTTCTTC. It encodes CASSPGGVLANEQFF.

Only a few counts were recorded for this clonotype. The chain combines TRBV20-1 with TRBJ1-2, with unresolved D. The CDR3 runs to 13 residues. CDR1 is DFQATT and CDR2 is SNEGSKA in the germline V gene (reference sequence). Between the trimmed V and J ends, which lost 0 bases and 3 bases, there was a span of 8 bases. The CDR3 sequence: CSARDREDYGYTF. DNA for the CDR3: TGCAGTGCTAGAGATCGCGAGGACTATGGCTACACCTTC.

Comments on this clonotype: A much bigger clone sits one base away, suggesting this may be a read error. V gene TRBV29-1 combines with J gene TRBJ2-5; D unresolved. The J call may be mistaken, given a closer DNA end match to TRBJ2-7. Germline V gene data show CDR1 as SQVTM and CDR2 as ANQGSEA. CDR3 length: 14 residues. In nucleotides, the CDR3 is TGCAGCGTTCTCTACTCGAACTTGGGGTACGAGCAGTACTTC. It is translated as CSVLYSNLGYEQYF.

This clonotype was observed a handful of times. V is TRBV19 and J is TRBJ1-2; D possibly corresponds to TRBD1 (5 bases). V was cut by 6 bases and J by 4 bases, with 12 bases left in between. Germline V CDR1 and CDR2: LNHDA, SQIVND (reference sequence). The CDR3 is 13 amino acids. The CDR3 DNA is TGTGCCAGTAGCACCGGACATCCCTATGGCTACACCTTC. Encoded protein: CASSTGHPYGYTF. The complete variable domain, with remaining parts taken from reference TRBV19 and TRBJ1-2, reads DGGITQSPKYLFRKEGQNVTLSCEQNLNHDAMYWYRQDPGQGLRLIYYSQIVNDFQKGDIAEGYSVSREKKESFPLTVTSAQKNPTAFYLCASSTGHPYGYTFGSGTRLTVV.

This clonotype was detected only a few times. The V call is TRBV15, the J call TRBJ2-3; no reliable D call. Germline V gene sequence: CDR1 LNHNV, CDR2 YYDKDF (reference sequence). Trimming removed 3 bases from V and 4 bases from J, with 14 bases in between. The CDR3 loop spans 15 amino acids. The CDR3 DNA reads TGTGCCACCAGCAGGTCCCGGAGTGGGTCAGATACGCAGTATTTT. Protein sequence: CATSRSRSGSDTQYF. Based on the CDR3 plus reference TRBV15 and TRBJ2-3, the full variable domain is DAMVIQNPRYQVTQFGKPVTLSCSQTLNHNVMYWYQQKSSQAPKLLFHYYDKDFNNEADTPDNFQSRRPNTSFCFLDIRSPGLGDTAMYLCATSRSRSGSDTQYFGPGTRLTVL.

This clonotype was observed a handful of times. This chain links TRBV6-5 with TRBJ2-4, with a weak D call TRBD2 (5 bases). V was clipped by 5 bases and J by 10 bases, with 12 bases between them. Germline V gives CDR1 MNHEY, CDR2 SVGAGI. This CDR3 comprises 12 residues. The CDR3 sequence is CASSVGPGIQYF. The DNA for the CDR3 is TGTGCCAGCAGTGTGGGCCCGGGAATTCAGTACTTC.

The chain carries TRBV6-2 or TRBV6-3 and TRBJ2-5, with D possibly matching TRBD2 (7 bases). The DNA matches TRBJ2-7 better at its end, which makes the J call doubtful. The germline CDR1 and CDR2 sequences are MNHEY and SVGEGT. This CDR3 contains 13 residues. The CDR3 region is CASSRGAFYEQYF. As DNA, the CDR3 is TGTGCCAGCAGTCGGGGGGCCTTCTACGAGCAGTACTTC.

This chain links TRBV9 with TRBJ2-7; 7 nucleotides line up with TRBD1. This CDR3 is 15 amino acids long. The germline V gene has CDR1 SGDLS and CDR2 YYNGEE. V lost 0 bases and J lost 1; bases outside the gene matches: 4. This CDR3 reads CASSVATGPSYEQYF. The CDR3 DNA reads TGTGCCAGCAGCGTAGCGACAGGGCCTTCCTACGAGCAGTACTTC.

This clonotype came up a few times. The V gene is TRBV24-1, the J gene TRBJ2-1; 9 bases map to TRBD2. This CDR3 is built from 15 residues. Germline V gene data show CDR1 as KGHDR and CDR2 as SFDVKD. Trimming cost V 3 bases and J 6 bases; bases outside gene matches: 5. CDR3 residues: CATSDSSSGVNEQFF. As DNA, the CDR3 is TGTGCCACCAGTGATAGCTCTAGCGGGGTCAATGAGCAGTTCTTC.

The chain couples TRBV29-1 to TRBJ1-1; TRBD1 matches at 7 bases. Germline V gene sequence: CDR1 SQVTM, CDR2 ANQGSEA. The V segment lost 2 bases and the J segment 1 base; nucleotides outside the gene matches: 1. The CDR3 sequence is 13 residues long. The CDR3 nucleotides read TGCAGCGTTGAAAGGGACAGGAACACTGAAGCTTTCTTT. Translating it yields CSVERDRNTEAFF. The whole variable domain, remainder taken from reference TRBV29-1 and TRBJ1-1, is SAVISQKPSRDICQRGTSLTIQCQVDSQVTMMFWYRQQPGQSLTLIATANQGSEATYESGFVIDKFPISRPNLTFSTLTVSNMSPEDSSIYLCSVERDRNTEAFFGQGTRLTVV.